The rows below give T cell receptor beta chains drawn from one sample of a study of cytomegalovirus exposure and HLA in healthy donors. Sequencing used immunoSEQ multiplex PCR; TCRdb keeps in-frame clones, though not all of them. The sample has tens of thousands of clones, and its top ten clones hold roughly 5.4%. The sequencing sample was made of PBMCs. These receptors were taken from a man younger than 40 in good health and CMV-seropositive. Each CDR3 is given with its conserved first and last residue. The order of the fields is D gene, J gene, V gene, clone size, CDR3 DNA, CDR3 protein. The D gene is left open where the match is weak. Part of the rows lack a size; the others show once, few, many or a class for expanded clones.

D: .; J: TRBJ2-5; V: TRBV4-2; size: .; DNA: TGTGCCAGCAGCCAAGCCGGGTTTGAAGAGACCCAGTACTTC; CDR3: CASSQAGFEETQYF
D: TRBD1; J: TRBJ2-7; V: TRBV29-1; size: .; DNA: TGCAGCGTTGAATCCGGGACAGGGTTCTACGAGCAGTACTTC; CDR3: CSVESGTGFYEQYF
D: .; J: TRBJ2-1; V: TRBV5-1; size: .; DNA: TGCGCCAGCAGCCTAGCCCATATCTCCTACAATGAGCAGTTCTTC; CDR3: CASSLAHISYNEQFF
D: .; J: TRBJ2-4; V: TRBV19; size: .; DNA: TGTGCCAGCCGGGGGGCCCACGCCAAAAACATTCAGTACTTC; CDR3: CASRGAHAKNIQYF
D: TRBD2; J: TRBJ2-1; V: TRBV14; size: large; DNA: TGTGCCAGCAGCCAAGATCTGACTAGCGGGACCAATGAGCAGTTCTTC; CDR3: CASSQDLTSGTNEQFF
D: .; J: TRBJ2-1; V: TRBV4-1; size: .; DNA: TGCGCCAGCAGCCAACTAGGGGTCCAGTTCTTC; CDR3: CASSQLGVQFF
D: TRBD2; J: TRBJ2-3; V: TRBV5-1; size: .; DNA: TGCGCCAGCAGCACTAGCGGGAGAGAAACAGATACGCAGTATTTT; CDR3: CASSTSGRETDTQYF
D: .; J: TRBJ2-7; V: TRBV6-1; size: .; DNA: TGTGCCAGCAGTGAAGCCGGGTACGAGCAGTACTTC; CDR3: CASSEAGYEQYF
D: .; J: TRBJ1-5; V: TRBV18; size: .; DNA: TGTGCCAGCTCACCGGACAGAGATCAGCCCCAGCATTTT; CDR3: CASSPDRDQPQHF
D: TRBD1; J: TRBJ2-7; V: TRBV27; size: .; DNA: TGTGCCAGCAGTGAAATGACTGGGACAGCCAAAACCTACGAGCAGTACTTC; CDR3: CASSEMTGTAKTYEQYF
D: .; J: TRBJ1-3; V: TRBV7-6; size: .; DNA: TGTGCCAGCGGTCCGTCGAGCTCTGGAAACACCATATATTTT; CDR3: CASGPSSSGNTIYF
D: .; J: TRBJ2-7; V: TRBV2; size: .; DNA: TGTGCCAGCAGCAGGTCAGGCGAGCAGTACTTC; CDR3: CASSRSGEQYF
D: .; J: TRBJ2-2; V: TRBV5-1; size: .; DNA: TGCGCCAGCAGCTTCGGCTCAGGGGCCGGGGAGCTGTTTTTT; CDR3: CASSFGSGAGELFF
D: .; J: TRBJ2-3; V: TRBV2; size: .; DNA: TGTGCCAGCAGTCGGGGGTCTAGCGCAGATACGCAGTATTTT; CDR3: CASSRGSSADTQYF
D: TRBD1; J: TRBJ2-7; V: TRBV29-1; size: .; DNA: TGCAGCGTTGAAGAGGGGGACAGGGAATACGAGCAGTACTTC; CDR3: CSVEEGDREYEQYF
D: .; J: TRBJ1-5; V: TRBV29-1; size: .; DNA: TGCAGCGTTGAAGACAGGGTATGGAATCAGCCCCAGCATTTT; CDR3: CSVEDRVWNQPQHF
D: TRBD1; J: TRBJ2-5; V: TRBV6-5; size: .; DNA: TGTGCCAGCAGTTACACGACAGGGGTCCAAGAGACCCAGTACTTC; CDR3: CASSYTTGVQETQYF
D: .; J: TRBJ2-1; V: TRBV4-2; size: .; DNA: TGTGCCGTGCAGGGTCGCGAGAATGAGCAGTTCTTC; CDR3: CAVQGRENEQFF
D: TRBD2; J: TRBJ2-2; V: TRBV27; size: .; DNA: TGTGCCAGCAGCCTACCCCCGTCCGGGAGGGCCTCTACCACCGGGGAGCTGTTTTTT; CDR3: CASSLPPSGRASTTGELFF
D: .; J: TRBJ1-5; V: TRBV15; size: .; DNA: TGTGCCACCAGCAGAGGGGCTGAGGACACAAATCAGCCCCAGCATTTT; CDR3: CATSRGAEDTNQPQHF
D: TRBD2; J: TRBJ2-5; V: TRBV30; size: .; DNA: TGTGCCTGGAGTACCAGCGGGAGTGAGACCCAGTACTTC; CDR3: CAWSTSGSETQYF
D: .; J: TRBJ1-1; V: TRBV19; size: .; DNA: TGTGCCAGTACACAAGGGGGGAACACTGAAGCTTTCTTT; CDR3: CASTQGGNTEAFF
D: TRBD2; J: TRBJ2-2; V: TRBV30; size: .; DNA: TGTGCTCAACGCCTAGCGGGGGTGAACACCGGGGAGCTGTTTTTT; CDR3: CAQRLAGVNTGELFF
D: .; J: TRBJ2-1; V: TRBV4-2; size: .; DNA: TGTGCCAGCAGCCAAGGAGACTCGCTACCTGACAATGAGCAGTTCTTC; CDR3: CASSQGDSLPDNEQFF
D: .; J: TRBJ1-1; V: TRBV25-1; size: .; DNA: TGTGCCAGCAGTCCAACCGCGGCGGACACTGAAGCTTTCTTT; CDR3: CASSPTAADTEAFF
D: TRBD1; J: TRBJ1-5; V: TRBV6-6; size: .; DNA: TGTGCCAGCAGTTATGCGGACAGGGCCGATCAGCACCAGCATTTT; CDR3: CASSYADRADQHQHF
D: TRBD1; J: TRBJ1-2; V: TRBV10-2; size: .; DNA: TGCGCCACAACCCTAGACAGGGGCGATATCTATGGCTACACCTTC; CDR3: CATTLDRGDIYGYTF
D: TRBD1; J: TRBJ1-1; V: TRBV5-1; size: .; DNA: TGCGCCAGCTATATGACAGGGTTAACGGGGAACACTGAAGCTTTCTTT; CDR3: CASYMTGLTGNTEAFF
D: .; J: TRBJ2-7; V: TRBV9; size: .; DNA: TGTGCCAGCAGCGTAGGGCCAGGGTACACCAACGAGCAGTACTTC; CDR3: CASSVGPGYTNEQYF
D: TRBD1; J: TRBJ1-5; V: TRBV2; size: .; DNA: TGTGCCAGCAGTAAGGGTGGACAGGGGCTCAATCAGCCCCAGCATTTT; CDR3: CASSKGGQGLNQPQHF
D: TRBD2; J: TRBJ2-1; V: TRBV7-8; size: .; DNA: TGTGCCAGCAGCTTAAACGGACTAGCGGGGTCTGACAATGAGCAGTTCTTC; CDR3: CASSLNGLAGSDNEQFF
D: TRBD1; J: TRBJ1-2; V: TRBV19; size: .; DNA: TGTGCCAGTACTCCGACAGGGAGTGGTAGTGGCTACACCTTC; CDR3: CASTPTGSGSGYTF
D: .; J: TRBJ1-2; V: TRBV6-5; size: .; DNA: TGTGCCAGCAGTTACTCGAGGACGGGCGGGTCCTATGGCTACACCTTC; CDR3: CASSYSRTGGSYGYTF
D: .; J: TRBJ2-5; V: TRBV15; size: .; DNA: TGTGCCACCAGCAGTGAGGGAAGAGAGACCCAGTACTTC; CDR3: CATSSEGRETQYF
D: TRBD2; J: TRBJ2-2; V: TRBV30; size: .; DNA: TGTGCCTGTCGTAGCGGGAGGGCCCGCACCGGGGAGCTGTTTTTT; CDR3: CACRSGRARTGELFF
D: TRBD1; J: TRBJ2-7; V: TRBV6-1; size: .; DNA: TGTGCCAGCAGCGACGGGACAGGGGCTTCCTACGAGCAGTACTTC; CDR3: CASSDGTGASYEQYF
D: .; J: TRBJ2-4; V: TRBV29-1; size: .; DNA: TGCAGCGCGACGTCAGGGGGGATAGCCAAAAACATTCAGTACTTC; CDR3: CSATSGGIAKNIQYF
D: TRBD2; J: TRBJ2-2; V: TRBV11-3; size: .; DNA: TGTGCCAGCACCCACAGGACGGGGGGGGACACCGGGGAGCTGTTTTTT; CDR3: CASTHRTGGDTGELFF
D: .; J: TRBJ2-7; V: TRBV30; size: .; DNA: TGTGCCTGGAGCCCTAGTGCGGCCCACGAGCAGTACTTC; CDR3: CAWSPSAAHEQYF
D: TRBD2; J: TRBJ2-3; V: TRBV7-9; size: .; DNA: TGTGCCAGCAGCCCACTAGCGGGGGGTACAGATACGCAGTATTTT; CDR3: CASSPLAGGTDTQYF
D: .; J: TRBJ1-1; V: TRBV7-3; size: .; DNA: TGTGCCAGCAGCTTATTGGGGGGAAACACTGAAGCTTTCTTT; CDR3: CASSLLGGNTEAFF
D: .; J: TRBJ1-1; V: TRBV6-1; size: .; DNA: TGTGCCAGCAGTAGGGGGAACACTGAAGCTTTCTTT; CDR3: CASSRGNTEAFF
D: TRBD2; J: TRBJ2-1; V: TRBV19; size: .; DNA: TGTGCCAGTAGTAGACATAGCGGGAGCTCCGACAATGAGCAGTTCTTC; CDR3: CASSRHSGSSDNEQFF
D: .; J: TRBJ1-2; V: TRBV4-1; size: .; DNA: TGCGCCAGCAGCCAAGAATGGCCAGGGGAAAACTATGGCTACACCTTC; CDR3: CASSQEWPGENYGYTF
D: TRBD2; J: TRBJ2-5; V: TRBV4-1; size: .; DNA: TGCGCCAGCAGCCAGAGGCGGACTAGCGGAACCCAAGAGACCCAGTACTTC; CDR3: CASSQRRTSGTQETQYF
D: TRBD2; J: TRBJ2-3; V: TRBV5-1; size: .; DNA: TGCGCCAGCAGCGTCATTAGCGGGGGCGACCTTGATACGCAGTATTTT; CDR3: CASSVISGGDLDTQYF
D: .; J: TRBJ2-7; V: TRBV19; size: .; DNA: TGTGCCAGTAGTCCCCGCCAGACAACCTACGAGCAGTACTTC; CDR3: CASSPRQTTYEQYF
D: .; J: TRBJ1-1; V: TRBV6-5; size: .; DNA: TGTGCCAGCAGTTACTCGCGGAGAGGGACTGAAGCTTTCTTT; CDR3: CASSYSRRGTEAFF
D: .; J: TRBJ1-5; V: TRBV4-1; size: .; DNA: TGCGCCAGCAGCCAAGATATGGGCGGGAGGGGCAATCAGCCCCAGCATTTT; CDR3: CASSQDMGGRGNQPQHF
D: .; J: TRBJ2-7; V: TRBV9; size: .; DNA: TGTGCCAGCAGCGTAGAAGATAGAAACTACGAGCAGTACTTC; CDR3: CASSVEDRNYEQYF
D: TRBD2; J: TRBJ2-5; V: TRBV5-1; size: .; DNA: TGCGCCAGCAGCCCCACCCCGGCTAGCGGGAGGGGGGAGACCCAGTACTTC; CDR3: CASSPTPASGRGETQYF
D: .; J: TRBJ1-3; V: TRBV5-1; size: .; DNA: TGCGCCAGCAGCCCTTGGACTGGAAACAACATATATTTT; CDR3: CASSPWTGNNIYF
D: TRBD1; J: TRBJ1-4; V: TRBV25-1; size: .; DNA: TGTGCCAGCAGTGAGGGACAGCGCCTCGGTGAAAAACTGTTTTTT; CDR3: CASSEGQRLGEKLFF
D: .; J: TRBJ2-7; V: TRBV15; size: .; DNA: TGTGCCACCAGCAGAGATATGGACACCGCCTACGAGCAGTACTTC; CDR3: CATSRDMDTAYEQYF